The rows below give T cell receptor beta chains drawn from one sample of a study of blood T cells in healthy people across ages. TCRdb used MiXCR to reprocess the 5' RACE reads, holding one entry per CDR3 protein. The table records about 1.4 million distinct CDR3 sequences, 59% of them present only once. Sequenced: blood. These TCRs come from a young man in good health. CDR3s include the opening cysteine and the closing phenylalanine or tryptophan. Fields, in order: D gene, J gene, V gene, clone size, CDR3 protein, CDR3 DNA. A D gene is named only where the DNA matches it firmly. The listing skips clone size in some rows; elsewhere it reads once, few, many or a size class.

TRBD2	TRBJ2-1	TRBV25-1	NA	CASSPPGGRLAGFNEQFF	TGTGCCAGCAGCCCCCCAGGGGGCCGACTAGCGGGGTTCAATGAGCAGTTCTTC
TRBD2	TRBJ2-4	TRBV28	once	CASRTTSGGADIQYF	TGTGCCAGCAGGACGACTAGCGGGGGGGCGGACATTCAGTACTTC
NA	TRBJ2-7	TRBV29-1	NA	CSVERGTAGEQYF	TGCAGCGTTGAGAGGGGCACGGCGGGTGAGCAGTACTTC
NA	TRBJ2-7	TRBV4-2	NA	CASSHPDISPWGSYEQYF	TGTGCCAGCAGCCACCCAGATATATCACCCTGGGGATCCTACGAGCAGTACTTC
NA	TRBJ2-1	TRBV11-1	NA	CASSIRYNEQFF	TGTGCCAGCAGTATTCGTTACAATGAGCAGTTCTTC
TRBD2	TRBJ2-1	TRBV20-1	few	CSVGRGGRNEQFF	TGCAGTGTCGGGCGGGGGGGCCGAAATGAGCAGTTCTTC
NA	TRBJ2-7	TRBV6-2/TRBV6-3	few	CASSTTTLEQYF	TGTGCCAGCAGCACTACTACGTTGGAGCAGTACTTC
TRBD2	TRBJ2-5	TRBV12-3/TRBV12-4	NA	CASTPLAGERETQYF	TGTGCCAGCACCCCGCTAGCGGGAGAACGAGAGACCCAGTACTTC
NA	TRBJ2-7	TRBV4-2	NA	CASSQERRTDRAGAYEQYF	TGTGCCAGCAGCCAAGAGAGGAGGACAGACAGGGCGGGGGCATACGAGCAGTACTTC
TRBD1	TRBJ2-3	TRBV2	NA	CASRGQWTYTDTQYF	TGTGCCAGCCGGGGACAGTGGACTTACACAGATACGCAGTATTTT
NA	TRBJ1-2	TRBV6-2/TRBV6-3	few	CASSIGEAQGGYTF	TGTGCCAGCAGTATTGGCGAAGCCCAGGGTGGCTACACCTTC
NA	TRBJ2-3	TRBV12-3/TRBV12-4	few	CASSWALYTDTQYF	TGTGCCAGCAGCTGGGCCTTATACACAGATACGCAGTATTTT
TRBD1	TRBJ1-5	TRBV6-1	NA	CASTPDRSPNQPQHF	TGTGCCAGCACTCCGGACAGGTCGCCTAATCAGCCCCAGCATTTT
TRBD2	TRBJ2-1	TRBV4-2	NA	CASTQLADNNEQFF	TGTGCCAGCACCCAGCTAGCGGACAACAATGAGCAGTTCTTC
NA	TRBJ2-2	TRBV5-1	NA	CASRYQTQGAGELFF	TGCGCCAGCAGATACCAAACCCAGGGAGCCGGGGAGCTGTTTTTT
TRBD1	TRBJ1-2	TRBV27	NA	CASGDSPYGYTF	TGTGCCAGCGGGGACAGCCCCTATGGCTACACCTTC
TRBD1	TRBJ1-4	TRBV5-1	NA	CASSPSVRGGYEKLFF	TGCGCCAGCAGCCCGAGTGTTAGAGGGGGCTATGAAAAACTGTTTTTT
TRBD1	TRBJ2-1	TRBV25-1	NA	CASSVMGTGGHNEQFF	TGTGCCAGCAGTGTCATGGGGACAGGGGGCCACAATGAGCAGTTCTTC
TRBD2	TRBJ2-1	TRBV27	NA	CASSGTSGGHEQFF	TGTGCCAGCAGTGGGACTAGCGGGGGCCATGAGCAGTTCTTC
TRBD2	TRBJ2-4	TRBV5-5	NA	CASSVAGGPDIQYF	TGTGCCAGCAGCGTAGCGGGAGGGCCTGACATTCAGTACTTC
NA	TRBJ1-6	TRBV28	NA	CASSPLDGGYNSPLHF	TGTGCCAGCAGTCCGCTGGACGGGGGGTATAATTCACCCCTCCACTTT
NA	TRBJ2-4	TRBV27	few	CASSEGNIQYF	TGTGCCAGCAGTGAGGGAAACATTCAGTACTTC
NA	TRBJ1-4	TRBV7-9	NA	CASTSRGHPDEKLFF	TGTGCCAGCACTTCAAGGGGACATCCGGATGAAAAACTGTTTTTT
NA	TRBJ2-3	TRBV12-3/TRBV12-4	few	CASSVVSSDTQYF	TGTGCCAGCAGTGTAGTGAGCTCTGATACGCAGTATTTT
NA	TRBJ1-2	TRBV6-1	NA	CASRGTAGYGYTF	TGTGCCAGCAGGGGGACGGCCGGCTATGGCTACACCTTC
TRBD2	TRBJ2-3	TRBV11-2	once	CASSLTHLLAGGTDTQYF	TGTGCCAGCAGCTTAACCCATCTACTAGCGGGGGGCACAGATACGCAGTATTTT
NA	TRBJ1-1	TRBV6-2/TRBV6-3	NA	CASRETGQLTEAFF	TGTGCCAGCAGAGAAACAGGGCAGCTCACTGAAGCTTTCTTT
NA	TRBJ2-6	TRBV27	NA	CASSFNGANVLTF	TGTGCCAGCAGTTTTAATGGGGCCAACGTCCTGACTTTC
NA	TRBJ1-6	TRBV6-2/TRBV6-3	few	CASSSSENSPLHF	TGTGCCAGCTCGTCCTCAGAGAATTCACCCCTCCACTTT
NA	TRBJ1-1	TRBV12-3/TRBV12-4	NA	CASRTGPRNTEAFF	TGTGCCAGTAGAACCGGCCCGAGGAACACTGAAGCTTTCTTT
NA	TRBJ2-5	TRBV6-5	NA	CASSYGRGTETQYF	TGTGCCAGCAGTTACGGGAGGGGGACCGAGACCCAGTACTTC